This TCR beta chain emerged from a study of blood T cell repertoires in COVID-19. The wider study: Specimens from acute and convalescent COVID-19 originated in the United States, Italy and Spain. The analysed material was cDNA or gDNA that came from T cells, B-cell-depleted T cells, or PBMCs.

Authors' data handling: Reference gene primer amplification gave nucleated cell count estimates. Sequencing used immunoSEQ multiplex PCR; TCRdb keeps in-frame clones, though not all of them. V and J calls and clone size are given by that table; D and trimming were obtained from the DNA. The sample consists of fewer than 100,000 clones, 70% to 90% of them appearing once. This clone was detected only once. The receptor comes from a man aged 65-85 years with acute or convalescent COVID-19. Sequencing used peripheral blood.

CDR3 sequence (DNA): TGTGCCAGCAGTTTATTGGGGGGGACCCAGTACTTC. This gives the protein CASSLLGGTQYF. The genes are TRBV28 and TRBJ2-5; maybe TRBD2 (6 bases). The CDR3 runs 12 residues. V was shortened by 1 base and J by 7 bases, with 7 bases between the two germline ends. Looked up from germline, CDR1 is MDHEN and CDR2 is SYDVKM.